This T cell receptor beta chain was observed in a study of blood T cell repertoires in COVID-19. As handled by the study authors: Amplification of reference gene primers was used by the study to estimate nucleated cell counts. TCRdb's table, derived via immunoSEQ multiplex PCR, lists solely in-frame clones and lacks some. From that table come the V and J calls and clone size; the DNA was used to work out D and trimming. The sample lists some 530,000 clones, approximately 90% seen once, with around 8% in the top ten. Germline-derived CDR1 and CDR2 are SGHDN and FVKESK. There are 19 residues in the CDR3. J was trimmed by 0 bases and V by 4 bases; bases with no gene match: 9.

The sample comprised PBMCs or T cells enriched from blood (not recorded which). The genes are TRBV14 and TRBJ2-1, with 13 bases that match TRBD2. This receptor was identified in a woman in her fifties or sixties who had recovered from COVID-19. CDR3 sequence reads: CASSRGLAGAVSSYNEQFF. The CDR3 DNA is TGTGCCAGCAGCCGTGGACTAGCGGGGGCCGTGAGCTCCTACAATGAGCAGTTCTTC. Supplemented by reference TRBV14 and TRBJ2-1, the full variable domain reads EAGVTQFPSHSVIEKGQTVTLRCDPISGHDNLYWYRRVMGKEIKFLLHFVKESKQDESGMPNNRFLAERTGGTYSTLKVQPAELEDSGVYFCASSRGLAGAVSSYNEQFFGPGTRLTVL.